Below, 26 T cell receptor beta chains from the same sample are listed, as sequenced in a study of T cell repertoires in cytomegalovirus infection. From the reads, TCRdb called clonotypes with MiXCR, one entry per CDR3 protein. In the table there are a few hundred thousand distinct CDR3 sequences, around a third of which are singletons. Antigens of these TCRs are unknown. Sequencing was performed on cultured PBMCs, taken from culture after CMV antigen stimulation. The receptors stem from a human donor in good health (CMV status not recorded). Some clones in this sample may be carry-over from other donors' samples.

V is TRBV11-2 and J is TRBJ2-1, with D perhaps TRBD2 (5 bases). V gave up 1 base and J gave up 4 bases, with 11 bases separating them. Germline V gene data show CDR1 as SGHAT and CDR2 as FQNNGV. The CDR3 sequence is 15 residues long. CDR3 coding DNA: TGTGCCAGCAGCTTAGTAACTAGTGGTTACAATGAGCAGTTCTTC. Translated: CASSLVTSGYNEQFF.

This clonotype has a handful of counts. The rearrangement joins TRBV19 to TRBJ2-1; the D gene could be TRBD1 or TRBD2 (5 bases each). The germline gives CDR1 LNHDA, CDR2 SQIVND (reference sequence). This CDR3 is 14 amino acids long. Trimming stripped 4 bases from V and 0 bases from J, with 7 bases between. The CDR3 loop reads CASSTGRSYNEQFF. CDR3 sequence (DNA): TGTGCCAGTAGTACGGGGCGCTCCTACAATGAGCAGTTCTTC.

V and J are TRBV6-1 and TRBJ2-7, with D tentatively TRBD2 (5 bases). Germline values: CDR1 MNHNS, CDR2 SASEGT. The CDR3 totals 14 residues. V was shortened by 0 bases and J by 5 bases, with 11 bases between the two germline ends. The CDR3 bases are TGTGCCAGCAGTGAAGCCCCTTGGCGGGACGAGCAGTACTTC. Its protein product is CASSEAPWRDEQYF.

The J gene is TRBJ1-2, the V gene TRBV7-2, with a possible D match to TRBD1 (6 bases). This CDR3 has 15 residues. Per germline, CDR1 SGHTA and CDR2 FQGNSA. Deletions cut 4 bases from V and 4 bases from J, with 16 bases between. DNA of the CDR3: TGTGCCAGCAGCTCTCTTTCAGGGGTCTCCTATGGCTACACCTTC. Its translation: CASSSLSGVSYGYTF.

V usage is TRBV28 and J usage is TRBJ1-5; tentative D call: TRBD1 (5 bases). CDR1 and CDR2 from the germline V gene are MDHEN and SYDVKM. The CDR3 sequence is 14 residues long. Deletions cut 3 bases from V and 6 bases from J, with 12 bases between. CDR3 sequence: CASSFAGTGQPQHF. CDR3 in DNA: TGTGCCAGCAGTTTCGCAGGGACCGGTCAGCCCCAGCATTTT.

Here the CDR3 DNA reads TGCAGCGTCCATTACAGCTCTGGAAACACCATATATTTT. This translates into CSVHYSSGNTIYF. V gene TRBV29-1 combines with J gene TRBJ1-3; D ambiguous. CDR3 length: 13 residues. V was trimmed by 6 bases and J by 0 bases, leaving 9 bases between them. Germline assignment: CDR1 SQVTM and CDR2 ANQGSEA.

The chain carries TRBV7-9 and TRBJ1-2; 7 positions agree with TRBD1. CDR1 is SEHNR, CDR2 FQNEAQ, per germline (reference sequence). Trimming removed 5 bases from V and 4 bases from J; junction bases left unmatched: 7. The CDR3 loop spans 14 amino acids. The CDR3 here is CASSVSGQFYGYTF. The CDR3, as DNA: TGTGCCAGCAGCGTTTCGGGACAGTTCTATGGCTACACCTTC.

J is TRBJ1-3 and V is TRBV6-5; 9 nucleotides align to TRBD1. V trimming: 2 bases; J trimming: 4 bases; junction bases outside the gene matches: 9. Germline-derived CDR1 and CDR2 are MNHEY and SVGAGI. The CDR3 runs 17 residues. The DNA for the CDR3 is TGTGCCAGCAGTTACAATCCGGGACAGGGAAACGGAAACACCATATATTTT. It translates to CASSYNPGQGNGNTIYF.

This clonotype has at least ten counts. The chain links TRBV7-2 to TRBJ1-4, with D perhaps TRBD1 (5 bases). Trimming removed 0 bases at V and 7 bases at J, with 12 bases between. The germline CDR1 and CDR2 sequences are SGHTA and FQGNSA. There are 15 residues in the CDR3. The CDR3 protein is CASSLAGALGEKLFF. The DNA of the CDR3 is TGTGCCAGCAGCTTAGCAGGGGCGCTGGGTGAAAAACTGTTTTTT.

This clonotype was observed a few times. CDR3 in DNA: TGTGCCATCAGTCCGGGACAGGGGGACTATGGCTACACCTTC. Translating it yields CAISPGQGDYGYTF. V gene TRBV10-3 combines with J gene TRBJ1-2; TRBD1 aligns across 11 bases. CDR1 and CDR2 from the germline V gene are ENHRY and SYGVKD. The trim removed 5 bases at V and 3 bases at J, leaving 2 bases unmatched. This CDR3 contains 14 residues.

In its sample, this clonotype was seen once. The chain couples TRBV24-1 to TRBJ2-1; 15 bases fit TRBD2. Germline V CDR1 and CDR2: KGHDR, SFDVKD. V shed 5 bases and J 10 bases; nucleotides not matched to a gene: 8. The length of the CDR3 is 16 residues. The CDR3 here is CATSAPGLAGGEEQFF. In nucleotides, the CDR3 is TGTGCCACCAGTGCCCCTGGACTAGCGGGAGGGGAAGAGCAGTTCTTC.

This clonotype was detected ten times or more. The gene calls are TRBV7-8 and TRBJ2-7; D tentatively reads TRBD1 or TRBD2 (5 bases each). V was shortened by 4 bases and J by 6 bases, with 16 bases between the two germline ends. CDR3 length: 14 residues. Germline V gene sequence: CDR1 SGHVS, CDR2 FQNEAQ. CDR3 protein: CASSSGAVSGEQYF. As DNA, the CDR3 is TGTGCCAGCAGCTCCGGGGCCGTATCCGGCGAGCAGTACTTC.

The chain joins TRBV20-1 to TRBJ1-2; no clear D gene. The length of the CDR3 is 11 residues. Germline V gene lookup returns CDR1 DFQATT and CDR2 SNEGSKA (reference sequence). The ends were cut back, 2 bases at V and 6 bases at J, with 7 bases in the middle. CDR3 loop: CSARIAHGYTF. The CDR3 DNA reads TGCAGTGCTAGAATCGCGCATGGCTACACCTTC.

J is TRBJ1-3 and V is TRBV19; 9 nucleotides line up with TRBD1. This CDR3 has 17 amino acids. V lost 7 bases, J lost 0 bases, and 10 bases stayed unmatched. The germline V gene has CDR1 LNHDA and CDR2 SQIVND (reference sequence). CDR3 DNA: TGTGCCAGTACCATATCGGGACAGGGCCTCTCTGGAAACACCATATATTTT. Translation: CASTISGQGLSGNTIYF.

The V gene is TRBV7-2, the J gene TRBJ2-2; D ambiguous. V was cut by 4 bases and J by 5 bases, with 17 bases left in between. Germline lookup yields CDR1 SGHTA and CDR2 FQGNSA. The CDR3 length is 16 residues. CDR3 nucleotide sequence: TGTGCCAGCAGCTCCAGGCCTTCTATTATAACCGGGGAGCTGTTTTTT. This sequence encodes CASSSRPSIITGELFF.

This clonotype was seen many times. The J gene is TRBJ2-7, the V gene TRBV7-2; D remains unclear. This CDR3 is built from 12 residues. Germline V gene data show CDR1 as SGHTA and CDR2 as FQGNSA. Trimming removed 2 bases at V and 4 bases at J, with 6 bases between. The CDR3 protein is CASSLSSYEQYF. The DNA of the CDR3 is TGTGCCAGCAGCTTAAGTTCTTACGAGCAGTACTTC.

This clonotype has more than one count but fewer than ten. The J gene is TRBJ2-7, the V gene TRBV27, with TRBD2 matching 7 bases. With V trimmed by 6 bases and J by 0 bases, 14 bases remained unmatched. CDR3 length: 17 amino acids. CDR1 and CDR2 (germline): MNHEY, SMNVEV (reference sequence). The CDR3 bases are TGTGCCAGCAGCATTGAAGTGGGACTACAAAGCTCCTACGAGCAGTACGTC. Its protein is CASSIEVGLQSSYEQYV.

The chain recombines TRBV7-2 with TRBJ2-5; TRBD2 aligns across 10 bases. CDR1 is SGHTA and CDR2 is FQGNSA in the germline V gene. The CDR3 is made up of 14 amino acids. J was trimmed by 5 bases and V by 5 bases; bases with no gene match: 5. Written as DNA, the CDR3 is TGTGCCAGCAGCCCTAGCGGGAGCTATGAGACCCAGTACTTC. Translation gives CASSPSGSYETQYF.

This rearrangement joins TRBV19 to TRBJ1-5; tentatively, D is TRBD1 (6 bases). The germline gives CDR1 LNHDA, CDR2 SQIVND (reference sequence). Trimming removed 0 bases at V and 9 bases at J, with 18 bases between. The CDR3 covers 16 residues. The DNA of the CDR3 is TGTGCCAGTAGTATAGAGGACAGCACCTCGGTTCGGCCCCAGCATTTT. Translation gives CASSIEDSTSVRPQHF. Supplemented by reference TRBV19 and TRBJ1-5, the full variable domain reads DGGITQSPKYLFRKEGQNVTLSCEQNLNHDAMYWYRQDPGQGLRLIYYSQIVNDFQKGDIAEGYSVSREKKESFPLTVTSAQKNPTAFYLCASSIEDSTSVRPQHFGDGTRLSIL.

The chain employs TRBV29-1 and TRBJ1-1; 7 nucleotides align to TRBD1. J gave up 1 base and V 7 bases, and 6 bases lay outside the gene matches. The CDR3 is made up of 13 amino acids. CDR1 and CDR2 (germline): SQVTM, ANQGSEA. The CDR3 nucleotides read TGCAGCGCCCGAGGGACAGCGAACACTGAAGCTTTCTTT. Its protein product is CSARGTANTEAFF.

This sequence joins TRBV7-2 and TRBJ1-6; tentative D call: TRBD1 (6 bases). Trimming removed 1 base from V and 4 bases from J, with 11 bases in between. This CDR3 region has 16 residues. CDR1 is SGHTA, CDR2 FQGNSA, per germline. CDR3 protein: CASSLDGQSYNSPLHF. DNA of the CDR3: TGTGCCAGCAGCTTAGACGGACAGTCGTATAATTCACCCCTCCACTTT.

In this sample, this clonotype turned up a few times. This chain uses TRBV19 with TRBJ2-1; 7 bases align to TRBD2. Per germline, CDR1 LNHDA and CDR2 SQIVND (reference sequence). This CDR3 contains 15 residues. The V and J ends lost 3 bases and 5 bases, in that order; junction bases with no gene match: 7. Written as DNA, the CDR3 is TGTGCCAGTAGTATTGGTGGGGGGGTCCACAATGAGCAGTTCTTC. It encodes CASSIGGGVHNEQFF.

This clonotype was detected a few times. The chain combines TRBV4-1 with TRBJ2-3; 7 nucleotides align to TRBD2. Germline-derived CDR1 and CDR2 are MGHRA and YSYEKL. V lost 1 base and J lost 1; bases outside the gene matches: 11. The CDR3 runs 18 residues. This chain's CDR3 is CASSQAPLAASGTDTQYF. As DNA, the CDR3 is TGCGCCAGCAGCCAAGCACCTCTAGCGGCCTCTGGCACAGATACGCAGTATTTT.

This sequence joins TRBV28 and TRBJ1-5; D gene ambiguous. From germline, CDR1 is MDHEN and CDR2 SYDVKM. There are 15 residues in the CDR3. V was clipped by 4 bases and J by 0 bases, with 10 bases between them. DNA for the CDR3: TGTGCCAGCAGTTCCCTCCCCGATAGCAATCAGCCCCAGCATTTT. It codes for CASSSLPDSNQPQHF.

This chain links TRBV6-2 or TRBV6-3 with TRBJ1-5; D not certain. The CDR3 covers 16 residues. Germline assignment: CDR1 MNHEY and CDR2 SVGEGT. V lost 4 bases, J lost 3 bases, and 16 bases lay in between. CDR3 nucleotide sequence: TGTGCCAGCAGTTCTAGGGCGAAGAATCCCAATCAGCCCCAGCATTTT. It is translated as CASSSRAKNPNQPQHF.

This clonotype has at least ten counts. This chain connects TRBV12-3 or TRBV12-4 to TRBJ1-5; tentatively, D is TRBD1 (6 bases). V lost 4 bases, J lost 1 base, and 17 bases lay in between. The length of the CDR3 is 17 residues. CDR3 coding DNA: TGTGCCAGCAGTTCACTTAGAGGGGACACCAGCAATCAGCCCCAGCATTTT. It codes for CASSSLRGDTSNQPQHF.